What follows describes a single T cell receptor beta chain. V was shortened by 4 bases and J by 6 bases, with 19 bases between the two germline ends. This CDR3 is built from 16 residues. Germline CDR1 and CDR2: SGHDT and YYEEEE. The PCR was carried out with 60 Vbeta primers and 13 Jbeta primers. TCRdb's table, derived via immunoSEQ multiplex PCR, lists solely in-frame clones and lacks some. The profile shows 110,000 or so clones, less than 80% of them singletons. The sample comes from a study of cytomegalovirus exposure and HLA in healthy donors. The clonotype comes from a woman in her 50s in good health and CMV-seropositive. This sequence joins TRBV5-6 and TRBJ2-2, with D possibly TRBD2 on 7 matching bases. Sequences were obtained from PBMCs. The CDR3: CASSGDRGREPGELFF. The CDR3 DNA sequence: TGTGCCAGCAGCGGGGACCGGGGGCGGGAGCCCGGGGAGCTGTTTTTT.